A selection of T cell receptor beta chains follows, all from one sample in a study of post-analysis software for immune sequencing data. TCRdb re-called the PCR reads with MiXCR, one entry per CDR3 protein. The sample lists 700,000 to 800,000 distinct CDR3 sequences, about 27% occurring once. Sequencing used blood. Every receptor here comes from a girl aged 5-17 years with multiple sclerosis. The CDR3 runs from the conserved cysteine through the conserved F or W. Clone size, where shown, is once, few, many, or a class for clones that have expanded.

j_call clone_size v_call cdr3_aa
TRBJ2-7 . TRBV28 CASISGARAYEQYF
TRBJ2-3 . TRBV27 CASSLYGSGGYPDTQYF
TRBJ1-4 . TRBV28 CASSLIFVRPEKLFF
TRBJ1-3 . TRBV5-1 CASSLISWLDPGNTIYF
TRBJ2-7 . TRBV20-1 CSAWARRDQARYEQYF
TRBJ2-7 . TRBV6-5 CASRSDRAYEQYF
TRBJ2-6 few TRBV7-2 CASRHQAGASGANVLTF
TRBJ1-2 few TRBV10-3 CAITRGQGLGGYGYTF
TRBJ2-2 . TRBV10-2 CASSQVHTDTGELFF
TRBJ2-2 . TRBV24-1 CATSDLGSTGELFF
TRBJ2-5 few TRBV27 CASSLSASWQETQYF
TRBJ2-1 . TRBV5-1 CASSFWCLGFDNEQFF
TRBJ2-1 . TRBV20-1 CSAWRDDKETQFF
TRBJ2-1 . TRBV20-1 CSVRLWGLAEHNEQFF
TRBJ2-7 few TRBV7-9 CASMASGPYEQYF
TRBJ2-4 . TRBV21-1 CASSKLVAGAKNIQYF
TRBJ2-7 . TRBV14 CASSQDGSRSGASYEQYF
TRBJ1-1 . TRBV20-1 CSAPTEGWTEAFF
TRBJ1-5 many TRBV5-6 CASSLDRGQPQHF
TRBJ2-1 . TRBV24-1 CATSDHRTSGGALNEQFF
TRBJ2-7 few TRBV20-1 CSARGARGSGYEQYF
TRBJ2-2 few TRBV29-1 CSVDGTGNTGELFF
TRBJ2-5 . TRBV6-5 CASSRRTVLQETQYF
TRBJ2-3 few TRBV20-1 CSAPPAGVSDTQYF